The clone carrying this T cell receptor beta chain was counted a few times. Its target is unknown. This entry comes from a study of regulatory T cells in long-lasting Graves disease. Overall study findings and caveats: New patients shared fewer public clonotypes (around 970) than persistent patients did (around 2,900). TCR diversity was lower in persistent Graves' patients (versus newly diagnosed ones). Patients with persistent disease showed a bias toward TRBV28, TRBJ1-2 and TRBJ2-5.

Construction of the TCR beta libraries employed iRepertoire HTBI primers in conjunction with Arm-PCR of CDR3 regions. One entry per CDR3 protein results from TCRdb running MiXCR on the multiplex PCR reads. Of about 470,000 distinct CDR3 sequences listed, about a fifth were seen once; the top ten hold roughly 7.1%. V was trimmed by 3 bases and J by 5 bases, leaving 16 bases between them. Germline values: CDR1 DFQATT, CDR2 SNEGSKA (reference sequence). The CDR3 length is 14 residues. Documented time point: persistent/refractory GD, antithyroid drugs over 5 years with positive TRAb. With RNA extracted from PBMCs as input, the TCR library was made. Blood from the periphery, approximately 9 milliliters in all, was drawn into EDTA tubes.

The specimen comprised peripheral blood mononuclear cells (PBMCs), sampled when the disease was refractory, from a patient treated with antithyroid drugs. The chain combines TRBV20-1 with TRBJ2-5, with TRBD1 as a possible D gene (6 bases). This receptor was taken from a female donor with Graves disease. In nucleotides, the CDR3 is TGCAGTGCTAGTGTGGTGGGGGCAGGGGAGACCCAGTACTTC. Translated: CSASVVGAGETQYF.